Listed here are 23 T cell receptor beta chains from one sample, sequenced in a study of OX40 agonist ivuxolimab in advanced cancers. Generated by immunoSEQ multiplex PCR, the TCRdb table keeps only in-frame clones and is missing some. The data show roughly 90,000 clones, with roughly nine tenths seen just once and 1.3% to 1.5% held by the top ten. The sample was CD4+ or CD8+ T cells sorted from blood, taken in a trial of the OX40 agonist ivuxolimab. The receptors were sampled from an adult with an advanced solid tumor such as melanoma, head and neck, liver or kidney cancer.

V is TRBV11-2 and J is TRBJ2-1; 7 bases line up with TRBD2. Germline V CDR1 and CDR2: SGHAT, FQNNGV. This CDR3 is 13 amino acids long. J gave up 5 bases and V 8 bases, and 6 bases lay outside the gene matches. The CDR3 is CASGVGGNNEQFF. The DNA for the CDR3 is TGTGCCAGCGGCGTGGGGGGGAACAATGAGCAGTTCTTC.

The CDR3 DNA reads TGTGCCAGCAGCCAGGATGGGGGGCCCAATCAGCCCCAGCATTTT. As protein: CASSQDGGPNQPQHF. This rearrangement joins TRBV4-2 to TRBJ1-5; tentative D call: TRBD1 (6 bases). The V gene's germline CDR1 is LGHNA and CDR2 YNFKEQ. The CDR3 is made up of 15 amino acids. Trimming cost V 3 bases and J 3 bases, with 12 bases left between them.

The sample holds one count of this clone. The chain carries TRBV30 and TRBJ2-5; no definite D call. This CDR3 has 15 amino acids. Germline-derived CDR1 and CDR2 are GTSNPN and SVGIG (reference sequence). V was trimmed by 1 base and J by 2 bases, leaving 14 bases between them. CDR3 loop: CAWSEAVYRQETQYF. CDR3 sequence (DNA): TGTGCCTGGAGTGAGGCGGTCTACCGTCAAGAGACCCAGTACTTC.

The gene calls are TRBV5-1 and TRBJ1-3; 7 nucleotides align to TRBD1. J gave up 2 bases and V 0 bases, and 5 bases lay outside the gene matches. The CDR3 has 16 residues. The germline CDR1 and CDR2 sequences are SGHRS and YFSETQ. This CDR3 is CASSLGGGAAGNTIYF. The CDR3 nucleotides are TGCGCCAGCAGCTTGGGAGGGGGCGCGGCTGGAAACACCATATATTTT.

The rearrangement joins TRBV28 to TRBJ2-3, with TRBD2 matching over 15 bases. The CDR3 consists of 16 residues. With V trimmed by 5 bases and J by 4 bases, 4 bases remained unmatched. Germline-derived CDR1 and CDR2 are MDHEN and SYDVKM. This chain's CDR3 is CASSRTSGRDPDTQYF. CDR3 DNA: TGTGCCAGCAGTCGGACTAGCGGGAGGGACCCAGATACGCAGTATTTT. Variable domain in full (rest from reference TRBV28 and TRBJ2-3): DVKVTQSSRYLVKRTGEKVFLECVQDMDHENMFWYRQDPGLGLRLIYFSYDVKMKEKGDIPEGYSVSREKKERFSLILESASTNQTSMYLCASSRTSGRDPDTQYFGPGTRLTVL.

This clone was recorded only once. The chain employs TRBV7-8 and TRBJ2-5, with 14 bases identical to TRBD2. The CDR3 is 15 residues long. J was trimmed by 1 base and V by 6 bases; bases with no gene match: 1. Germline V gene data show CDR1 as SGHVS and CDR2 as FQNEAQ. The CDR3 here is CASRGLAGGQETQYF. CDR3 DNA: TGTGCCAGCAGAGGACTAGCGGGGGGCCAAGAGACCCAGTACTTC. The full variable domain, with the rest looked up from reference TRBV7-8 and TRBJ2-5, is GAGVSQSPRYKVAKRGQDVALRCDPISGHVSLFWYQQALGQGPEFLTYFQNEAQLDKSGLPSDRFFAERPEGSVSTLKIQRTQQEDSAVYLCASRGLAGGQETQYFGPGTRLLVL.

This clone was found once. The chain combines TRBV12-2 with TRBJ2-7. TRBV12-2 is labeled a pseudogene. This CDR3 has 12 amino acids. The CDR3 DNA reads as TGTGCAAGTCGCTTAGTTAGGATCAAGCAGTACTTC. Residues: CASRLVRIKQYF.

V and J are TRBV5-1 and TRBJ2-2; 8 nucleotides agree with TRBD1. This CDR3 region has 15 residues. V trimming: 3 bases; J trimming: 4 bases; junction bases outside the gene matches: 5. CDR1 and CDR2 from the germline V gene are SGHRS and YFSETQ. The CDR3 sequence is CASSWTGRSTGELFF. The CDR3, as DNA: TGCGCCAGCAGCTGGACAGGGAGGAGCACCGGGGAGCTGTTTTTT.

Here the CDR3 DNA reads TGTGCCAGCAGCCAGGGAACGAACACTGAAGCTTTCTTT. Protein sequence: CASSQGTNTEAFF. The chain carries TRBV9 and TRBJ1-1; D may be TRBD1 (5 bases). Trimming pared 4 bases from V and 1 base from J, leaving 8 bases between. CDR3 size: 13 residues. Germline CDR1 and CDR2: SGDLS and YYNGEE.

J is TRBJ2-6 and V is TRBV30; perhaps D is TRBD1 or TRBD2 (5 bases each). Between the trimmed V and J ends, which lost 8 bases and 7 bases, there was a span of 15 bases. Germline V gives CDR1 GTSNPN, CDR2 SVGIG (reference sequence). This CDR3 has 13 residues. The CDR3 DNA follows: TGTGCCCTAGGGACGTGGAGAGCCAACGTCCTGACTTTC. Protein sequence: CALGTWRANVLTF.

The chain carries TRBV5-1 and TRBJ1-4; 8 nucleotides agree with TRBD1. The CDR3 totals 15 residues. Germline V gives CDR1 SGHRS, CDR2 YFSETQ. V was pared by 4 bases and J by 7 bases, with 9 bases of the junction left unmatched. Here the CDR3 reads CASSPLTGGIEKLFF. CDR3 nucleotide sequence: TGCGCCAGCAGCCCGCTAACAGGGGGTATTGAAAAACTGTTTTTT.

The chain links TRBV28 to TRBJ2-7; D gene unclear. Per the germline V gene, CDR1 is MDHEN and CDR2 is SYDVKM. CDR3 length: 11 amino acids. Written as DNA, the CDR3 is TGTTCCACGGCAGACTCATACGAGCAGTACTTC. Its protein is CSTADSYEQYF. Complete variable domain (other parts from reference TRBV28 and TRBJ2-7): DVKVTQSSRYLVKRTGEKVFLECVQDMDHENMFWYRQDPGLGLRLIYFSYDVKMKEKGDIPEGYSVSREKKERFSLILESASTNQTSMYLCSTADSYEQYFGPGTRLTVT.

This clone was counted between two and nine times. The genes are TRBV19 and TRBJ1-5, with 7 bases aligning to TRBD1. The CDR3 spans 16 residues. Germline V CDR1 and CDR2: LNHDA, SQIVND (reference sequence). Trimming cost V 2 bases and J 0 bases; bases outside gene matches: 4. CDR3 bases: TGTGCCAGTAGTATACGACAGGGATATAGCAATCAGCCCCAGCATTTT. Residues: CASSIRQGYSNQPQHF. Full variable domain (outside the CDR3, taken from reference TRBV19 and TRBJ1-5): DGGITQSPKYLFRKEGQNVTLSCEQNLNHDAMYWYRQDPGQGLRLIYYSQIVNDFQKGDIAEGYSVSREKKESFPLTVTSAQKNPTAFYLCASSIRQGYSNQPQHFGDGTRLSIL.

This clone has just a few counts. The chain recombines TRBV2 with TRBJ1-5; possible D gene TRBD1, 6 bases. The germline gives CDR1 SNHLY, CDR2 FYNNEI. This CDR3 has 13 amino acids. Deletions cut 4 bases from V and 5 bases from J, with 9 bases between. The CDR3 DNA follows: TGTGCCAGCAGTGGACAGGTGGATCAGCCCCAGCATTTT. Protein product: CASSGQVDQPQHF.

The J gene is TRBJ1-5, the V gene TRBV7-3; D is unclear. CDR1 and CDR2 from the germline V gene are SGHTA and FQGTGA. The CDR3 contains 13 residues. Trimming cost V 5 bases and J 0 bases, with 5 bases left between them. The CDR3 DNA reads TGTGCCAGCAGCAAAGATAGCAATCAGCCCCAGCATTTT. This gives the protein CASSKDSNQPQHF.

The chain couples TRBV4-3 to TRBJ1-5; the D gene is possibly TRBD1 (5 bases). This CDR3 spans 13 amino acids. Between the trimmed V and J ends, which lost 8 bases and 4 bases, there was a span of 12 bases. Germline V gene data show CDR1 as LGHNA and CDR2 as YSLEER. CDR3 protein: CASSLGVNQPQHF. CDR3 nucleotides: TGCGCCAGCTCCTTAGGGGTTAATCAGCCCCAGCATTTT.

The J gene is TRBJ1-5, the V gene TRBV30, with D perhaps matching TRBD1 (6 bases). The germline V gene has CDR1 GTSNPN and CDR2 SVGIG (reference sequence). The V and J ends lost 3 bases and 4 bases respectively, with 7 bases between them. There are 12 residues in the CDR3. In DNA, the CDR3 is TGTGCCTGGAGCACAGGGAATCAGCCCCAGCATTTT. This translates into CAWSTGNQPQHF.

The chain employs TRBV4-3 and TRBJ2-7, with TRBD2 identical over 10 bases. From germline, CDR1 is LGHNA and CDR2 YSLEER. The CDR3 covers 16 residues. The V gene end was trimmed by 0 bases and the J gene end by 3 bases; junction bases not matched to a gene: 5. The chain's CDR3 is CASSQDLASGSYEQYF. The CDR3, as DNA: TGCGCCAGCAGCCAAGATCTGGCTAGCGGGAGCTACGAGCAGTACTTC.

The V gene is TRBV28, the J gene TRBJ1-1; D is perhaps TRBD1 (5 bases). V was clipped by 8 bases and J by 1 base, with 14 bases between them. The V gene's germline CDR1 is MDHEN and CDR2 SYDVKM. The CDR3 extends over 14 amino acids. The CDR3 reads CASPPSGENTEAFF. The CDR3, as DNA: TGTGCCAGCCCCCCTTCGGGGGAGAACACTGAAGCTTTCTTT.

The V and J genes are TRBV6-4 and TRBJ1-1; unclear D gene. Germline loops: CDR1 MRHNA, CDR2 SNTAGT. V was cut by 4 bases and J by 7 bases, with 16 bases left in between. CDR3 size: 14 residues. The chain's CDR3 is CASSVTGSSGEAFF. CDR3 sequence (DNA): TGTGCCAGCAGTGTGACCGGGAGTTCGGGTGAAGCTTTCTTT.

The gene calls are TRBV7-8 and TRBJ2-1; maybe TRBD2 (5 bases). V was cut by 2 bases and J by 10 bases, with 18 bases left in between. The germline V gene has CDR1 SGHVS and CDR2 FQNEAQ. This CDR3 region has 15 residues. CDR3 sequence: CASSLILMRVEEQFF. The CDR3 DNA follows: TGTGCCAGCAGCTTAATCCTTATGAGGGTGGAGGAGCAGTTCTTC.

The gene calls are TRBV5-1 and TRBJ2-3; possibly TRBD2 for D (6 bases). In germline, CDR1 is SGHRS, CDR2 YFSETQ. V was pared by 0 bases and J by 2 bases, with 13 bases between. The CDR3 has 16 amino acids. CDR3 sequence reads: CASSLDGTALTDTQYF. The CDR3 region has the DNA TGCGCCAGCAGCTTGGATGGGACTGCCCTCACAGATACGCAGTATTTT.

V gene TRBV19 combines with J gene TRBJ1-5; D perhaps matches TRBD1 (6 bases). Germline V lookup: CDR1 LNHDA, CDR2 SQIVND (reference sequence). Trimming removed 3 bases from V and 4 bases from J, with 16 bases in between. This CDR3 spans 16 amino acids. CDR3 nucleotide sequence: TGTGCCAGTAGTATTTCCGGCAGGGGAAGAAATCAGCCCCAGCATTTT. This encodes CASSISGRGRNQPQHF. Full variable domain (remainder filled in from reference TRBV19 and TRBJ1-5): DGGITQSPKYLFRKEGQNVTLSCEQNLNHDAMYWYRQDPGQGLRLIYYSQIVNDFQKGDIAEGYSVSREKKESFPLTVTSAQKNPTAFYLCASSISGRGRNQPQHFGDGTRLSIL.